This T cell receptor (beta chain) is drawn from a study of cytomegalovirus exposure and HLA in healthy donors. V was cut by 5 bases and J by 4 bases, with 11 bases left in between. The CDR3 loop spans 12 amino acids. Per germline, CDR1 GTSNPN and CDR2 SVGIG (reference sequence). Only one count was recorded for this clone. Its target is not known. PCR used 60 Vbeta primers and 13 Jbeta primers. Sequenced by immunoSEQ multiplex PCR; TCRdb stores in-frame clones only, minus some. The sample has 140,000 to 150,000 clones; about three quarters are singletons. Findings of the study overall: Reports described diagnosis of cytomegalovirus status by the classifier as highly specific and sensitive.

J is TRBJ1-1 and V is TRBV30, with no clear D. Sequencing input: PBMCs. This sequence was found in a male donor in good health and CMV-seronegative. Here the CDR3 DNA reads TGTGCCTGGGACATACAAGGCACTGAAGCTTTCTTT. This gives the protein CAWDIQGTEAFF. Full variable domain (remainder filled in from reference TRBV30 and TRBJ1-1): SQTIHQWPATLVQPVGSPLSLECTVEGTSNPNLYWYRQAAGRGLQLLFYSVGIGQISSEVPQNLSASRPQDRQFILSSKKLLLSDSGFYLCAWDIQGTEAFFGQGTRLTVV.